One and the same sample provided the 23 T cell receptor beta chains below, sequenced in a study of glioma-infiltrating T cells. Amplification of TCR alpha and beta CDR3 regions from RNA used iRepertoire nested multiplex PCR. TCRdb re-analysed the multiplex PCR reads in MiXCR, keeping a single row per CDR3 protein. The sample records some 22,000 distinct CDR3 sequences, approximately 23% being singletons. The sequenced sample consisted of glioma tissue, nonneoplastic brain tissue, or PBMCs (not recorded which). All receptors come from a human donor with low-grade glioma or glioblastoma, undergoing nonglioma brain surgery, or in good health (not recorded which).

For this clonotype: A read error may explain this, as a much larger clone is one base away. This chain joins TRBV7-2 and TRBJ1-2; 7 positions agree with TRBD1. Looked up from germline, CDR1 is SGHTA and CDR2 is FQGNSA. This CDR3 has 14 residues. CDR3 DNA: TGTGCCAGCAGCTTAGGTGGGGACAGTTATGGCCACACCTTC. Translating gives CASSLGGDSYGHTF.

Regarding this clonotype: Germline and junction disagree at one end, which may indicate a read error. The V call is TRBV6-5, the J call TRBJ2-7, with TRBD1 matching over 9 bases. The CDR3 loop spans 15 amino acids. The germline V gene has CDR1 MNHEY and CDR2 SVGAGI. The CDR3 bases are TGCGCCAGCAGGCAGGGACAGGGTGGCGCCTACGAGCGGTACTTC. Its translation: CASRQGQGGAYERYF.

This clonotype was seen repeatedly, ten times or more. The chain joins TRBV20-1 to TRBJ2-1; TRBD1 is a possible D gene (5 bases). The CDR3 runs to 13 residues. Trimming left V 6 bases short and J 7 bases short, with 16 bases between. Germline lookup yields CDR1 DFQATT and CDR2 SNEGSKA (reference sequence). The CDR3 reads CSAMLGEINEQFF. The CDR3 nucleotides are TGCAGTGCCATGTTAGGGGAAATAAATGAGCAGTTCTTC.

This clonotype was detected many times. The rearrangement uses TRBV6-1 and TRBJ2-1, with 8 bases identical to TRBD2. Germline V gives CDR1 MNHNS, CDR2 SASEGT. The CDR3 length is 14 residues. With 5 bases clipped from V and 6 bases from J, the junction kept 6 bases outside the gene matches. In DNA form, the CDR3 reads TGTGCCAGCAGTTTACGGGGGGGCCCCAATGAGCAGTTCTTC. Translation gives CASSLRGGPNEQFF.

This clonotype was seen many times. The rearrangement links TRBV28 to TRBJ2-2, with TRBD2 matching over 10 bases. There are 15 residues in the CDR3. Germline CDR1 MDHEN, CDR2 SYDVKM. V was clipped by 3 bases and J by 4 bases; unmatched bases: 2. CDR3 coding DNA: TGTGCCAGCAGTTTTCAGCGGGGGGGCACCGGGGAGCTGTTTTTT. Protein sequence: CASSFQRGGTGELFF. Using reference TRBV28 and TRBJ2-2 for the parts outside the CDR3, the full variable domain is DVKVTQSSRYLVKRTGEKVFLECVQDMDHENMFWYRQDPGLGLRLIYFSYDVKMKEKGDIPEGYSVSREKKERFSLILESASTNQTSMYLCASSFQRGGTGELFFGEGSRLTVL.

Concerning this clonotype itself: This may arise from a read error, as a much more abundant clone is one base away. This chain uses TRBV7-9 with TRBJ1-1; TRBD1 might be the D (6 bases). This CDR3 spans 13 amino acids. Germline V CDR1 and CDR2: SEHNR, FQNEAQ (reference sequence). CDR3 DNA: TGTGCCAGAAGCTTCGGGGGCGGAACTGAAGCTTTCTTT. This sequence encodes CARSFGGGTEAFF.

Remarks on this clonotype: One end of the junction is discordant with germline, which a read error may explain. The chain couples TRBV7-7 to TRBJ1-2; the D gene is possibly TRBD1 (5 bases). Germline assignment: CDR1 SSHAT and CDR2 FNYEAQ (reference sequence). The CDR3 runs 15 residues. The CDR3 loop reads CASSLWDQNTYGYTF. CDR3 sequence (DNA): TGTGCTAGCAGCTTGTGGGACCAGAATACCTATGGCTACACCTTC.

The chain couples TRBV3-1 to TRBJ2-5; unclear D gene. The CDR3 extends over 15 amino acids. Germline-derived CDR1 and CDR2 are LGHDT and YNNKEL (reference sequence). Trimming pared 0 bases from V and 2 bases from J, leaving 10 bases between. CDR3 coding DNA: TGTGCCAGCAGCCAAGATTTCAACACACAAGAGACCCAGTACTTC. This translates into CASSQDFNTQETQYF.

By sample fraction, this clonotype is medium-sized. A junction end diverges from the germline sequence, so it may reflect a read error. J is TRBJ1-1 and V is TRBV25-1, with D possibly TRBD1 on 6 matching bases. This CDR3 contains 11 residues. CDR1 is MGHDK, CDR2 SYGVNS, per germline. The CDR3 spells CASSLWDTGNF. In DNA, the CDR3 is TGTGCCAGCAGTCTTTGGGACACCGGAAACTTT.

This clonotype was recorded only once. V usage is TRBV20-1 and J usage is TRBJ1-5; a weak D match, TRBD1 (6 bases). The V end lost 0 bases, the J end lost 3 bases, and 18 bases lay between the germline ends. The CDR3 contains 17 residues. Germline CDR1 DFQATT, CDR2 SNEGSKA (reference sequence). CDR3 nucleotides: TGCAGTGCTAGAGATGGGACGGGACACTCTTTCAATCAGCCCCAGCATTTT. Translating it yields CSARDGTGHSFNQPQHF.

The V call is TRBV12-3 or TRBV12-4, the J call TRBJ2-7, with 7 nucleotides matching TRBD1. V dropped 4 bases and J dropped 2; count of bases not matched to a gene: 8. This CDR3 spans 15 amino acids. CDR3 nucleotides: TGTGCCAGCAGTTCCGCGGACAGGACCGCCTACGAGCAGTACTTC. The encoded protein is CASSSADRTAYEQYF.

At least ten counts were recorded for this clonotype. V usage is TRBV7-2 and J usage is TRBJ2-5; D possibly uses TRBD1 or TRBD2 (6 bases each). Germline V gives CDR1 SGHTA, CDR2 FQGNSA. The CDR3 covers 13 residues. The CDR3 reads CAEGGLDPETQYF. DNA for the CDR3: TGTGCAGAAGGGGGGCTAGACCCCGAGACCCAGTACTTC.

This chain uses TRBV6-1 with TRBJ2-1; 10 nucleotides agree with TRBD2. Germline loops: CDR1 MNHNS, CDR2 SASEGT. J lost 4 bases, V lost 5 bases, and 2 bases had no gene match. The CDR3 totals 14 residues. CDR3: CASSLSGGYNEQFF. CDR3 nucleotide sequence: TGTGCCAGCAGTCTTAGCGGGGGGTACAATGAGCAGTTCTTC.

This clonotype was counted at least ten times. The J gene is TRBJ2-1, the V gene TRBV6-6; 14 bases line up with TRBD2. Germline CDR1 MNHNY, CDR2 SVGAGI (reference sequence). The CDR3 has 16 residues. After removal of 2 bases from V and 12 bases from J, the junction contained 9 bases not matched to a gene. The CDR3 region has the DNA TGTGCCAGCAGTTACGGGACTAGCGGGGGCCAGGGGGGGCAGTTCTTC. Amino acids: CASSYGTSGGQGGQFF.

This clonotype was counted ten times or more. The gene calls are TRBV20-1 and TRBJ2-7; D tentatively reads TRBD1 or TRBD2 (5 bases each). Trimming cost V 6 bases and J 6 bases, with 24 bases left between them. The germline gives CDR1 DFQATT, CDR2 SNEGSKA (reference sequence). CDR3 length equals 15 residues. The CDR3 DNA is TGCAGTGCCCCCCCCGTGGGGGTGTGGGCAGGCGAGCAGTACTTC. It yields the protein CSAPPVGVWAGEQYF.

This clonotype occurred a few times. The rearrangement joins TRBV18 to TRBJ2-7; a weak D match, TRBD2 (5 bases). Germline V lookup: CDR1 KGHSH, CDR2 LQKENI. V was trimmed by 6 bases and J by 3 bases, leaving 12 bases between them. The CDR3 is made up of 13 amino acids. CDR3 sequence (DNA): TGTGCCAGCTCTCCGGGGTTCAGCTACGAGCAGTACTTC. Amino acid sequence: CASSPGFSYEQYF.

The V and J genes are TRBV18 and TRBJ2-3, with D unresolved. Germline loops: CDR1 KGHSH, CDR2 LQKENI. V lost 4 bases and J lost 1, with 12 bases in between. The length of the CDR3 is 15 residues. CDR3 sequence reads: CASSQPSRGTDTQYF. The CDR3 DNA sequence: TGTGCCAGCTCACAACCTTCAAGGGGCACAGATACGCAGTATTTT.

This clonotype is medium-sized in the sample. The gene calls are TRBV6-1 and TRBJ1-5; 8 positions match TRBD1. J gave up 4 bases and V 6 bases, and 8 bases lay outside the gene matches. The CDR3 consists of 15 residues. Germline V gives CDR1 MNHNS, CDR2 SASEGT. DNA for the CDR3: TGTGCCAGCAGAACCGGGCAGGGGGCGAATCAGCCCCAGCATTTT. It codes for CASRTGQGANQPQHF.

Worth noting for this clonotype: This may come from a read error, since a much larger clone is one base off. The chain uses TRBV7-3 and TRBJ2-1, with D possibly matching TRBD1 (5 bases). This CDR3 is built from 14 residues. Trimming left V 1 base short and J 8 bases short, with 12 bases between. In germline, CDR1 is SGHTA, CDR2 FQGTGA. The CDR3 nucleotides read TGTGCCAGCAGCTTAAGGGGCGGACGTCATGAGCAGTTCTTC. This translates into CASSLRGGRHEQFF.

The sample holds many counts of this clonotype. The J gene is TRBJ2-5, the V gene TRBV6-1; 9 nucleotides agree with TRBD1. V shed 6 bases, J shed 2 bases, and the junction held 4 bases outside the gene matches. The germline gives CDR1 MNHNS, CDR2 SASEGT. CDR3 length: 14 residues. Here the CDR3 DNA reads TGTGCCAGCAGGGGGACAGGGCAACAAGAGACCCAGTACTTC. Amino acids: CASRGTGQQETQYF.

The genes are TRBV27 and TRBJ2-1; 7 bases are a match to TRBD2. Germline-derived CDR1 and CDR2 are MNHEY and SMNVEV (reference sequence). CDR3 length: 13 residues. The CDR3 DNA reads TGTGTTAGCAGTCCTCGACTAGCCCGGGCGGCGTTCTTC. It encodes CVSSPRLARAAFF.

About this clonotype: The junction does not match germline at one end; this may be a read error. This chain joins TRBV7-7 and TRBJ2-7, with a tentative D call TRBD1 (7 bases). The J call could be wrong; TRBJ2-1 is a better fit for the DNA end. CDR1 is SSHAT and CDR2 is FNYEAQ in the germline V gene (reference sequence). The CDR3 length is 16 residues. This CDR3 is CASSVSRGAPYNEQFF. CDR3 coding DNA: TGTGCTAGCAGCGTTAGCAGGGGGGCCCCCTACAATGAGCAGTTCTTC.

This clonotype ranks as medium-sized. The chain recombines TRBV6-1 with TRBJ1-2, with 8 bases aligning to TRBD1. The CDR3 runs 13 residues. V dropped 5 bases and J dropped 8; count of bases not matched to a gene: 7. CDR1 and CDR2 from the germline V gene are MNHNS and SASEGT. This CDR3 reads CASSFQGAVGYTF. Written as DNA, the CDR3 is TGTGCCAGCAGTTTCCAGGGGGCGGTGGGCTACACCTTC.